This paragraph covers one T cell receptor delta chain sequence. The antigen remains undetermined. Given a much more abundant clone one base away, this may be a read error. Bulk repertoires came from Vgamma9/Vdelta2+ or Vdelta2-negative gammadelta T cells flow-sorted from PBMC. These data belong to a study of γδ T cells in repeated Plasmodium falciparum infection. Across the whole study: Donors had four controlled P. falciparum NF54 infections over roughly 640 days. Timepoints: baseline, immediately before selected infections, and 21 days after every infection.

Each sorted gammadelta sample had TRG and TRD chains sequenced. TCRdb re-called the multiplex PCR reads via CATT. The sample records 55,000 to 70,000 delta-chain clones, 1.5% to 2% being singletons. Between the trimmed V and J ends, which lost 6 bases and 4 bases, there was a span of 21 bases. Germline-derived CDR1 and CDR2 are TSWWSYY and QGS. The CDR3 is 16 amino acids. Study outcomes and limitations: Waves of new clonotype selection appeared after repeated controlled infections in Vdelta2-negative, largely Vdelta1+, gammadelta T cells.

Sequenced sample: gamma-delta T cells from blood. The V gene is TRDV1, the J gene TRDJ1; no firm D call. Matching the DNA to germline supplied the J gene, which TCRdb does not give. The clonotype was recovered from a pool of human donors (malaria-infected and uninfected, not separated). CDR3 sequence: CALGETSPYSIDKLIF. The CDR3 DNA reads TGTGCTCTTGGTGAAACATCTCCCTATAGCATCGATAAACTCATCTTT.